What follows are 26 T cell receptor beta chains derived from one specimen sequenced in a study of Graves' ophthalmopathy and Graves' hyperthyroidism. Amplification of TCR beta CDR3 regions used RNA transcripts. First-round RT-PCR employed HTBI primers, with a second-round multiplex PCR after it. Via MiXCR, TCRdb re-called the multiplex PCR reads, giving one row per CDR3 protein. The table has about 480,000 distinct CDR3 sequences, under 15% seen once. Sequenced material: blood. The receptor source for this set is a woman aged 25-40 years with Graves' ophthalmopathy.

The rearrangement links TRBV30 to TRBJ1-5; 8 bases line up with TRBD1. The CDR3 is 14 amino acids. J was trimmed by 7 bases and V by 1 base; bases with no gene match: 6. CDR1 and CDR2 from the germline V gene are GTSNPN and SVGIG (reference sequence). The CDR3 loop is CAWSGGTGDQPQHF. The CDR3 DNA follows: TGTGCCTGGAGTGGGGGGACAGGAGACCAGCCCCAGCATTTT.

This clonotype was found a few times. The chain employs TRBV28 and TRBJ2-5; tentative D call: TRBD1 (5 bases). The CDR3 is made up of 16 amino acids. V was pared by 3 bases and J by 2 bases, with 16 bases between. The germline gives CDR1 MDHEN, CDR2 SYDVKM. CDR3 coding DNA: TGTGCCAGCAGTTTGTATAAAAGGGCAGGGCAAGAGACCCAGTACTTC. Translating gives CASSLYKRAGQETQYF.

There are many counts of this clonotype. The CDR3 reads CASSMGLAGVETQYF. CDR3 bases: TGTGCCAGCAGCATGGGACTAGCGGGAGTTGAGACCCAGTACTTC. This rearrangement joins TRBV5-5 to TRBJ2-5; 14 nucleotides line up with TRBD2. Germline V gives CDR1 SGHKS, CDR2 YYEKEE (reference sequence). V gave up 4 bases and J gave up 5 bases; unmatched junction bases: 4. The CDR3 is 15 amino acids.

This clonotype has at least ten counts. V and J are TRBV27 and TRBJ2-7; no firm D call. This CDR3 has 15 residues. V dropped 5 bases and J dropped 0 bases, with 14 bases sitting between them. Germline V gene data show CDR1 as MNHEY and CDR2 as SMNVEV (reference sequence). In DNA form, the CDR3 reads TGTGCCAGCAGTCCGCGTCCAGGAGCCTCCTACGAGCAGTACTTC. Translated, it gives CASSPRPGASYEQYF.

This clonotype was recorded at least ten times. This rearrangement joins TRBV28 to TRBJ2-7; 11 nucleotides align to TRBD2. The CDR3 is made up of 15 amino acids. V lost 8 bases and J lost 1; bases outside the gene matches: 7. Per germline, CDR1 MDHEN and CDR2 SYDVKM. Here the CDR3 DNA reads TGTGCCAGCGTAGCGGGAGGGGAATGGTCCTACGAGCAGTACTTC. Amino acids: CASVAGGEWSYEQYF. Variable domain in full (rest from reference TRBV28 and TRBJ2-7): DVKVTQSSRYLVKRTGEKVFLECVQDMDHENMFWYRQDPGLGLRLIYFSYDVKMKEKGDIPEGYSVSREKKERFSLILESASTNQTSMYLCASVAGGEWSYEQYFGPGTRLTVT.

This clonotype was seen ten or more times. CDR3 nucleotides: TGTGCCAGCAGTCTATGGTCGTTGGCAGCGAACACTGAAGCTTTCTTT. Translated, it gives CASSLWSLAANTEAFF. The V gene is TRBV25-1, the J gene TRBJ1-1; D is undetermined. V was shortened by 5 bases and J by 1 base, with 17 bases between the two germline ends. CDR3 size: 16 residues. CDR1 and CDR2 (germline): MGHDK, SYGVNS.

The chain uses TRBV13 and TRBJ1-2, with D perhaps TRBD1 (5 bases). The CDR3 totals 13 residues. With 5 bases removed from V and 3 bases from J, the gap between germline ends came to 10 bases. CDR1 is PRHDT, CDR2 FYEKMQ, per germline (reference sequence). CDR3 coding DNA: TGTGCCAGCAGCCACGAAGGGGACTATGGCTACACCTTC. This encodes CASSHEGDYGYTF.

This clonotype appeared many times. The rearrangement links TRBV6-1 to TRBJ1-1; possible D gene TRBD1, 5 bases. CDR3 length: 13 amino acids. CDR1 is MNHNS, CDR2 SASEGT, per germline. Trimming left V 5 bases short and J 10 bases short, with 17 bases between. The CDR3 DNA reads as TGTGCCAGCAGTCAAGGAGGGGCGGGGACAGCTTTCTTT. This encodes CASSQGGAGTAFF.

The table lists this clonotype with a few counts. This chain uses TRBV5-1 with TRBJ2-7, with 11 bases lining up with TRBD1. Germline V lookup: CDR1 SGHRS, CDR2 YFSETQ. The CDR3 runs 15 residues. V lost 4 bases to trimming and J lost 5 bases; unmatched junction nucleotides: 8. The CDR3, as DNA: TGCGCCAGCAGCGGCCGGACAGGGGGCATCAACGAGCAGTACTTC. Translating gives CASSGRTGGINEQYF.

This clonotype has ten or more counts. CDR3 nucleotide sequence: TGTGCCAGCAGCGTAGGGGGGGTGCGCGGTAATTCACCCCTCCACTTT. Translated, it gives CASSVGGVRGNSPLHF. The gene calls are TRBV9 and TRBJ1-6; tentative D call: TRBD1 (5 bases). The CDR3 totals 16 residues. In germline, CDR1 is SGDLS, CDR2 YYNGEE. V gave up 0 bases and J gave up 6 bases, with 13 bases separating them.

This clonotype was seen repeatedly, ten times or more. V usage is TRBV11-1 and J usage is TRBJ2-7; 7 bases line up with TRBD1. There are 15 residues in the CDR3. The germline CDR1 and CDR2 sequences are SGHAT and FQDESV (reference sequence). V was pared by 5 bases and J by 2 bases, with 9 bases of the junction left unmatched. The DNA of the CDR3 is TGTGCCAGCAGCCCAAATGGACAGGCTACCTACGAGCAGTACTTC. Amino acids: CASSPNGQATYEQYF.

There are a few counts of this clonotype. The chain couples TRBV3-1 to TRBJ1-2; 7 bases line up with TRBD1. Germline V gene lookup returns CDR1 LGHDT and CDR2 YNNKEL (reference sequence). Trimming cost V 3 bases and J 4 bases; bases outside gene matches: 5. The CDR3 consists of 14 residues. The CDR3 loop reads CASSHYRGVYGYTF. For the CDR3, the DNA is TGTGCCAGCAGCCACTACAGGGGAGTCTATGGCTACACCTTC.

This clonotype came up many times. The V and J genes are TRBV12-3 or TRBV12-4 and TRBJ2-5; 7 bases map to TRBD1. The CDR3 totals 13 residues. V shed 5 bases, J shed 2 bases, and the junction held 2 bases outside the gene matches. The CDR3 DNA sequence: TGTGCCAGCAGTGTGACAGGGCAAGAGACCCAGTACTTC. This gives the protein CASSVTGQETQYF.

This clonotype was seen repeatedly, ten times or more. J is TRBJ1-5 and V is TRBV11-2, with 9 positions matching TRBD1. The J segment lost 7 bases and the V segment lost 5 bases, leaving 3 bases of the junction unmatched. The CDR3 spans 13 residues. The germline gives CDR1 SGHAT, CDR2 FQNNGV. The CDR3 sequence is CASSPDRGQPQHF. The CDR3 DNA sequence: TGTGCCAGCAGCCCGGACAGGGGCCAGCCCCAGCATTTT.

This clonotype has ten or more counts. The CDR3 loop reads CASSLSGTEDGTQYF. In DNA, the CDR3 is TGTGCCAGCAGTCTCTCCGGGACAGAAGACGGGACCCAGTACTTC. V usage is TRBV28 and J usage is TRBJ2-5, with 7 positions matching TRBD1. Germline V gives CDR1 MDHEN, CDR2 SYDVKM. This CDR3 has 15 residues. With 5 bases clipped from V and 7 bases from J, the junction kept 13 bases outside the gene matches. Looking up the rest from reference TRBV28 and TRBJ2-5 gives the full variable domain: DVKVTQSSRYLVKRTGEKVFLECVQDMDHENMFWYRQDPGLGLRLIYFSYDVKMKEKGDIPEGYSVSREKKERFSLILESASTNQTSMYLCASSLSGTEDGTQYFGPGTRLLVL.

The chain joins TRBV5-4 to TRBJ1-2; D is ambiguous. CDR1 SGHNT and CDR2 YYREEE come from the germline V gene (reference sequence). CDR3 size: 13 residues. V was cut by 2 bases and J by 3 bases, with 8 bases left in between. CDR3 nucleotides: TGTGCCAGCAGCTTTTCGGCGGACTATGGCTACACCTTC. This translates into CASSFSADYGYTF.

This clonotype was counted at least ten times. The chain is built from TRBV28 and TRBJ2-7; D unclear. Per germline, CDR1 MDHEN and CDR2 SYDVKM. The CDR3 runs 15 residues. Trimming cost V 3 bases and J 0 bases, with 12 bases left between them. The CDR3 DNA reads TGTGCCAGCAGTTTGGGCGGTTCATTCTCCTACGAGCAGTACTTC. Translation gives CASSLGGSFSYEQYF.

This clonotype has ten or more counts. The CDR3 spells CASSSGRRIAKNIQYF. The CDR3, as DNA: TGTGCCAGCAGTTCTGGACGGCGAATAGCCAAAAACATTCAGTACTTC. The genes are TRBV28 and TRBJ2-4; no clear D gene. The germline V gene has CDR1 MDHEN and CDR2 SYDVKM. V shed 4 bases and J shed 0 bases, with 13 bases lying between them. This CDR3 has 16 amino acids.

The CDR3: CASSLGEGLAVRLPYEQYF. The CDR3 coding sequence is TGTGCCAGCAGTTTAGGGGAGGGACTAGCGGTTAGGTTGCCCTACGAGCAGTACTTC. V usage is TRBV28 and J usage is TRBJ2-7, with TRBD2 identical over 11 bases. CDR1 is MDHEN, CDR2 SYDVKM, per germline. This CDR3 spans 19 amino acids. V shed 2 bases and J 2 bases; nucleotides not matched to a gene: 14.

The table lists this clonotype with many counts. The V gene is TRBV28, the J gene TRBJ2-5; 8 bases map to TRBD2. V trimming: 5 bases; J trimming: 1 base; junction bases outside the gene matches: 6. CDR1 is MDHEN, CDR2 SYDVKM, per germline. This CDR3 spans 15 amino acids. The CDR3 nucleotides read TGTGCCAGCAGTCTCCGGGGGGGGGGCCAAGAGACCCAGTACTTC. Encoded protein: CASSLRGGGQETQYF.

CDR3 DNA sequence: TGTGCCACCAGTGATCCCCGGGACATAAAACACGAGCAGTACTTC. It yields the protein CATSDPRDIKHEQYF. The chain couples TRBV24-1 to TRBJ2-7; D may be TRBD1 (6 bases). This CDR3 is 15 amino acids long. The V gene's germline CDR1 is KGHDR and CDR2 SFDVKD. The V gene lost 3 bases and the J gene lost 5 bases, with 16 bases spanning the gap.

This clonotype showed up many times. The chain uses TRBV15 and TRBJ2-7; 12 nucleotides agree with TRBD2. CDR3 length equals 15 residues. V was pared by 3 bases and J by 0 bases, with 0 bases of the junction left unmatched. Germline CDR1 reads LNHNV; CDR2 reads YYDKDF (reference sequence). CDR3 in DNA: TGTGCCACCAGCAGGACTAGCGGGGGCTCCTACGAGCAGTACTTC. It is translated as CATSRTSGGSYEQYF.

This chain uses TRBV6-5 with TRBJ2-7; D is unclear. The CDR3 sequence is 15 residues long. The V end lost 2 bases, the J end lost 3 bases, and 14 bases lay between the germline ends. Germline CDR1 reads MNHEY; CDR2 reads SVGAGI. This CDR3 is CASSYIGGLVYEQYF. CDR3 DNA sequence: TGTGCCAGCAGTTACATAGGTGGCCTCGTCTACGAGCAGTACTTC.

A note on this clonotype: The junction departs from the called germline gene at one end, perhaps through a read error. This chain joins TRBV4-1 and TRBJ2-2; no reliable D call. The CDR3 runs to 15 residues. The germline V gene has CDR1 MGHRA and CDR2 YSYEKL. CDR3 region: CAISPWAENTGELFF. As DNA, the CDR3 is TGCGCCATCAGCCCCTGGGCGGAGAACACAGGGGAGCTGTTTTTT.

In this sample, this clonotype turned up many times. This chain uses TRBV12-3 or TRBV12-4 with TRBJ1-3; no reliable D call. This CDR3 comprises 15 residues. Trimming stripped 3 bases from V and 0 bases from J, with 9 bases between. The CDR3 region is CASSLSESSGNTIYF. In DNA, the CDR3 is TGTGCCAGCAGTTTGTCGGAAAGCTCTGGAAACACCATATATTTT.

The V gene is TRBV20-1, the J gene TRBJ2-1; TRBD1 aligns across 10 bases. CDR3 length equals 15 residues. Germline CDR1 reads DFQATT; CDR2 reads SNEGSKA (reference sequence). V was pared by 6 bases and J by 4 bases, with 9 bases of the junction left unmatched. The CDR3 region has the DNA TGCAGTGCCCGAATCCGGGACAGGGGATACAATGAGCAGTTCTTC. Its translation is CSARIRDRGYNEQFF.